Listed below are T cell receptor beta chains from one sample, sequenced in a study of beta chain features in type 1 diabetes. The protocol was immunoSEQ multiplex PCR, while the TCRdb copy is restricted to in-frame clones and leaves out a portion. The table records under 500,000 clones, 30% of them present only once. The specimen was naive CD4+ T cells from blood. The receptors derive from a man aged 18-30 years in good health. Both conserved end residues are part of each CDR3. Fields, in order: clone size, V gene, D gene, J gene, CDR3 DNA, CDR3 protein. D genes are given only for firm matches. Clone size is not always given. Where it is, it says once, few, many or a class for expanded clones.

>-|TRBV19|-|TRBJ2-3
TGTGCCAGTAGGCTAGGTGGCACAGATACGCAGTATTTT
CASRLGGTDTQYF
>few|TRBV30|-|TRBJ2-3
TGTGCCAAAAGCGGAGTTAACACAGATACGCAGTATTTT
CAKSGVNTDTQYF
>-|TRBV4-3|-|TRBJ2-1
TGCGCCAGCAGCCAAGGGGCCGGAGGACCCGGCTCCTACAATGAGCAGTTCTTC
CASSQGAGGPGSYNEQFF
>-|TRBV25-1|-|TRBJ1-1
TGTGCCAGCAGTGCGGGGGGAGGCAGGAACACTGAAGCTTTCTTT
CASSAGGGRNTEAFF
>few|TRBV10-3|-|TRBJ2-7
TGTGCCATCAGTGAGTCGGGAAAAGTGGGCGAGCAGTACTTC
CAISESGKVGEQYF
>few|TRBV6-1|-|TRBJ2-1
TGTGCCAGCAGTCCGGATCCTACCTACAATGAGCAGTTCTTC
CASSPDPTYNEQFF
>-|TRBV5-1|-|TRBJ2-1
TGCGCCAGCAGCAGGGCTAGCGCTAGCTCCTACAATGAGCAGTTCTTC
CASSRASASSYNEQFF
>-|TRBV5-1|TRBD2|TRBJ2-1
TGCGCCAGCAGCTCTCGACTAGCGATCAACAATGAGCAGTTCTTC
CASSSRLAINNEQFF
>once|TRBV6-6|-|TRBJ2-7
TGTGCCAGCATGGGGTCCGGCGAGCAGTACTTC
CASMGSGEQYF
>-|TRBV5-4|-|TRBJ1-4
TGTGCCAGCAGACGACAGGATCTCGGGGAAAAACTGTTTTTT
CASRRQDLGEKLFF
>-|TRBV9|-|TRBJ2-5
TGTGCCAGCAGCGTAGCTTGGGGTCAAGAGACCCAGTACTTC
CASSVAWGQETQYF
>-|TRBV7-8|-|TRBJ2-3
TGTGCCAGCAGCTTAGGTGCAAGCACAGATACGCAGTATTTT
CASSLGASTDTQYF
>few|TRBV5-4|-|TRBJ2-4
TGTGCCAGCAGCAGTAAAGACATTCAGTACTTC
CASSSKDIQYF
>-|TRBV29-1|TRBD1|TRBJ1-1
TGCAGCGTCGAGCGGGACAGGGGAACTGAAGCTTTCTTT
CSVERDRGTEAFF
>-|TRBV14|-|TRBJ2-1
TGTGCCAGCAGCCAAGATGTAGGCAATGAGCAGTTCTTC
CASSQDVGNEQFF
>-|TRBV29-1|-|TRBJ1-1
TGCAGCGTTGTACCCTTCAGGGCTGGCACTGAAGCTTTCTTT
CSVVPFRAGTEAFF
>few|TRBV18|-|TRBJ2-1
TGTGCCAGCTCACAAGCAGGCAGGAACAATGAGCAGTTCTTC
CASSQAGRNNEQFF
>-|TRBV29-1|-|TRBJ2-7
TGCAGCGTTGAAGGCGCAGGCACCCCGGGCGAGCAGTACTTC
CSVEGAGTPGEQYF
>few|TRBV29-1|-|TRBJ2-3
TGCAGCGTTGATGCCGGGGGAGATACGCAGTATTTT
CSVDAGGDTQYF
>-|TRBV29-1|TRBD1|TRBJ2-1
TGCAGCGCTGACAGGGAAGTTTACAATGAGCAGTTCTTC
CSADREVYNEQFF
>few|TRBV5-6|-|TRBJ2-5
TGTGCCAGCAGCCCAGGGGAATACAGTTTGGAGACCCAGTACTTC
CASSPGEYSLETQYF
>-|TRBV5-6|-|TRBJ1-4
TGTGCCAGCAGCTTGGGTGTTCAGGGGATTAGGGAAAAACTGTTTTTT
CASSLGVQGIREKLFF
>-|TRBV29-1|-|TRBJ1-1
TGCAGCGGAGACAGGCCGCCAAGCACTGAAGCTTTCTTT
CSGDRPPSTEAFF
>-|TRBV27|TRBD1|TRBJ2-6
TGTGCCAGCAGAACGACAGGGGGCTCTGGGGCCAACGTCCTGACTTTC
CASRTTGGSGANVLTF
>-|TRBV30|TRBD2|TRBJ2-1
TGTGCCTGGAGTCCCCAAAGGACTAGCGGGAGCGGCAATGAGCAGTTCTTC
CAWSPQRTSGSGNEQFF
>-|TRBV28|-|TRBJ2-1
TGTGCCAGCAGTTTAAGGTTTGAGCAGTTCTTC
CASSLRFEQFF
>-|TRBV5-1|-|TRBJ2-1
TGCGCCAGCAGCTTGGCGGGGGACGCCGTCAATGTCTTC
CASSLAGDAVNVF
>-|TRBV19|-|TRBJ2-1
TGTGCCAGTACCCGCGGGGATTACAATGAGCAGTTCTTC
CASTRGDYNEQFF
>-|TRBV27|-|TRBJ2-3
TGTGCCAGCAGTTTATCGGGGAGGTCTACAGATACGCAGTATTTT
CASSLSGRSTDTQYF
>few|TRBV9|-|TRBJ2-2
TGTGCCAGCAGCGTTCAGGACATCAGTGGCACCGGGGAGCTGTTTTTT
CASSVQDISGTGELFF
>-|TRBV30|-|TRBJ2-7
TGTGCCTGGAGTTCACAAAGGGGAAGGGCCGGCTACGAGCAGTACTTC
CAWSSQRGRAGYEQYF
>-|TRBV9|TRBD2|TRBJ2-1
TGTGCCAGCAGCGTACTCGAGCGGGGGAATGAGCAGTTCTTC
CASSVLERGNEQFF
>-|TRBV18|-|TRBJ1-1
TGTGCCAGTCGCCCAGCGAACACTGAAGCTTTCTTT
CASRPANTEAFF
>-|TRBV2|TRBD2|TRBJ2-3
TGTGCCAGCAGAAAGGGACTAGCGGATACGCAGTATTTT
CASRKGLADTQYF
>few|TRBV15|-|TRBJ2-1
TGTGCCACCAGCAGAGATCAACTAGCAGTTGAGCAGTTCTTC
CATSRDQLAVEQFF
>few|TRBV6-6|-|TRBJ1-1
TGTGCCAGCAGTTACTCAGCACATCCTTGGGAAGCTTTCTTT
CASSYSAHPWEAFF
>-|TRBV20-1|-|TRBJ2-7
TGCAGTGCTAGGAATAACTACGAGCAGTACTTC
CSARNNYEQYF
>-|TRBV4-1|TRBD2|TRBJ2-4
TGCGCCAGCAGCCAAGCCGCGCTTGGTGCTAGCGGGATTGGGGGACCCAAAAACATTCAGTACTTC
CASSQAALGASGIGGPKNIQYF
>-|TRBV9|-|TRBJ1-1
TGTGCCAGCGGCACAAGGGGGGACACTGAAGCTTTCTTT
CASGTRGDTEAFF
>-|TRBV5-4|-|TRBJ2-3
TGTGCCAGCAGCTTGGTCTCCCCTGACACAGATACGCAGTATTTT
CASSLVSPDTDTQYF
>-|TRBV18|-|TRBJ2-7
TGTGCCAGCTCACTTGCTGCAGGGGGGTACGAGCAGTACTTC
CASSLAAGGYEQYF
>few|TRBV5-4|TRBD1|TRBJ2-5
TGTGCCAGCAGCATCCAGGGGGTCCACGAGACCCAGTACTTC
CASSIQGVHETQYF
>-|TRBV7-6|-|TRBJ2-7
TGTGCCAGCAGCTTAGCAGGGCACTACGAGCAGTACTTC
CASSLAGHYEQYF